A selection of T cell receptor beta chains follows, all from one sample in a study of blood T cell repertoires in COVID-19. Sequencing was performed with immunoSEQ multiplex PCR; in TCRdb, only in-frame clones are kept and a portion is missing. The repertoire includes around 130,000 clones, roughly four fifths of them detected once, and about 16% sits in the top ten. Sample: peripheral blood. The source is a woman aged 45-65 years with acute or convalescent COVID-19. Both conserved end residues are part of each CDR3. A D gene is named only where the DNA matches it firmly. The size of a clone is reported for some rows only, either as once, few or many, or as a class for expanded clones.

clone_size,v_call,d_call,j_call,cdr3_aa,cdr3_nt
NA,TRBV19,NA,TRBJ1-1,CASSMLAGRGNTEAFF,TGTGCCAGTAGTATGCTCGCCGGTAGGGGGAACACTGAAGCTTTCTTT
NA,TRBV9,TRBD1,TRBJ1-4,CASSGTGGSGKLFF,TGTGCCAGCAGCGGGACAGGGGGATCCGGAAAACTGTTTTTT
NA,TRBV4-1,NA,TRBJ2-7,CASSPPGYEQYF,TGCGCCAGCAGCCCCCCGGGGTACGAGCAGTACTTC
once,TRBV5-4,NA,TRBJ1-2,CASSSNGVYGYTF,TGTGCCAGCAGCTCTAACGGGGTCTATGGCTACACCTTC
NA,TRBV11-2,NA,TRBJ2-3,CASSFSVTGYTDTQYF,TGTGCCAGCAGCTTTTCGGTTACAGGGTACACAGATACGCAGTATTTT
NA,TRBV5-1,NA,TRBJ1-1,CASSFDTSGGFF,TGCGCCAGCAGCTTCGACACGTCGGGAGGTTTCTTT
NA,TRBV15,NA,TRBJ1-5,CATSRDKTGLPQHF,TGTGCCACCAGCAGAGATAAAACGGGTCTGCCCCAGCATTTT
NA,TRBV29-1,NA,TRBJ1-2,CSVVLQGMSYTF,TGCAGCGTTGTTTTACAGGGAATGAGCTACACCTTC
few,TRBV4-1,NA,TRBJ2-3,CASSQVEGASDTQYF,TGCGCCAGCAGCCAAGTAGAAGGGGCCAGTGATACGCAGTATTTT
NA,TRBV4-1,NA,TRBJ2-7,CASSQEAEQYF,TGCGCCAGCAGCCAAGAGGCCGAGCAGTACTTC
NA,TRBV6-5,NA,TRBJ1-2,CASSYSGGKYGYTF,TGTGCCAGCAGTTACTCGGGCGGGAAATATGGCTACACCTTC
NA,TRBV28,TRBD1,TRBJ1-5,CASRGTGAQPQHF,TGTGCCAGCAGAGGGACAGGGGCTCAGCCCCAGCATTTT
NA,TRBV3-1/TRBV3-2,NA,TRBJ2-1,CASSLTELYDEQFF,TGTGCCAGCAGCCTGACAGAGCTCTACGATGAGCAGTTCTTC
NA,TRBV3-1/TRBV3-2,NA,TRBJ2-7,CASSQDRAREQYF,TGTGCCAGCAGCCAAGACAGGGCGCGGGAGCAGTACTTC
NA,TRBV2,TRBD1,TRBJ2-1,CASLRDRGYEQFF,TGTGCCAGCCTACGGGACAGGGGTTATGAGCAGTTCTTC
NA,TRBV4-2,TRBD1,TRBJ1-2,CASSQDRGQNYGYTF,TGTGCCAGCAGCCAAGATAGGGGACAGAACTATGGCTACACCTTC
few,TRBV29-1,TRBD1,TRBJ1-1,CSVEGQGTTEAFF,TGCAGCGTTGAAGGACAGGGTACCACTGAAGCTTTCTTT
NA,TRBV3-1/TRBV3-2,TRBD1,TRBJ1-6,CASSQRTGNSPLHF,TGTGCCAGCAGCCAACGGACAGGGAATTCACCCCTCCACTTT
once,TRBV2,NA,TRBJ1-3,CASSDPGISGNTIYF,TGTGCCAGCAGTGACCCAGGGATCTCTGGAAACACCATATATTTT
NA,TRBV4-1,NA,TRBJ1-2,CASSPTPTGSNNYGYTF,TGCGCCAGCAGCCCTACACCTACAGGGTCAAATAACTATGGCTACACCTTC
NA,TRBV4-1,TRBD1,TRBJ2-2,CASSPLGTGVSGELFF,TGCGCCAGCAGCCCCCTCGGGACAGGGGTTTCCGGGGAGCTGTTTTTT
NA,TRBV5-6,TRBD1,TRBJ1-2,CASSHTGTGSFYGYTF,TGTGCCAGCAGCCACACCGGGACAGGAAGCTTCTATGGCTACACCTTC
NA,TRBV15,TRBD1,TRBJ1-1,CATSDPTGGRMNTEAFF,TGTGCCACCAGCGACCCGACAGGGGGCCGGATGAACACTGAAGCTTTCTTT
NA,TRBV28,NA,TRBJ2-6,CASSLGGPGANVLTF,TGTGCCAGCAGTTTGGGGGGGCCTGGGGCCAACGTCCTGACTTTC
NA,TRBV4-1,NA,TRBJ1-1,CASSQVEGVNTEAFF,TGCGCCAGCAGCCAAGTTGAGGGGGTGAACACTGAAGCTTTCTTT
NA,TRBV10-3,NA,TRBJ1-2,CAISEPGRNYGYTF,TGTGCCATCAGTGAGCCGGGGAGGAACTATGGCTACACCTTC
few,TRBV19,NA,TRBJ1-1,CASSIVRGTSTTEAFF,TGTGCCAGTAGTATAGTAAGGGGTACTTCCACCACTGAAGCTTTCTTT
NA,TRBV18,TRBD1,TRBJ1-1,CASSPTGVNTEAFF,TGTGCCAGCTCACCAACAGGGGTGAACACTGAAGCTTTCTTT